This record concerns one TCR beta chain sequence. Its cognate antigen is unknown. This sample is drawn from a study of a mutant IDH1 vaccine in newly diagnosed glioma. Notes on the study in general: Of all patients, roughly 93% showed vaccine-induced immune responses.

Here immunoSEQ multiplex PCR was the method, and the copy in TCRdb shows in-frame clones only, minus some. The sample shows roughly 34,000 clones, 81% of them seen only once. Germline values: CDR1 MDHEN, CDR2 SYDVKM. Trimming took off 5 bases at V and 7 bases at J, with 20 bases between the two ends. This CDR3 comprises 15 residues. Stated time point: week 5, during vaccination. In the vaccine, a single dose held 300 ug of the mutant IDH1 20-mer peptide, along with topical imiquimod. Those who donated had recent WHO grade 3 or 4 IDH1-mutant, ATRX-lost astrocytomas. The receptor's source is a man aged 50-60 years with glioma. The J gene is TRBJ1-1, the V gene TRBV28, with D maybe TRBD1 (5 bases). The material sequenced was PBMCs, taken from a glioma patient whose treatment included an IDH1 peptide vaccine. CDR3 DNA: TGTGCCAGCAGTGGAGAATTGCGGGGGATCGGTGAAGCTTTCTTT. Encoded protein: CASSGELRGIGEAFF.